This entry features one T cell receptor beta chain sequence. No antigen is known for it. The source of the sample is a study of cytomegalovirus exposure and HLA in healthy donors. PCR involved 60 Vbeta and 13 Jbeta primers. Assay used: immunoSEQ multiplex PCR; TCRdb lists only in-frame clones, some missing. The data hold approximately 110,000 clones, with around 85% observed a single time. Notes on the study in general: While the bulk of TCR sequences proved rare, some public TCRs turned up in many donors. Follow-up analysis later connected one missense variant in DCLRE1C with trimming of TCR beta V- and J-genes. Common viral pathogens (according to a later analysis) appeared linked to several of the most significant clusters.

CDR3 length: 14 amino acids. The junction had 6 bases not matched to a gene; V was cut back by 4 bases and J by 3 bases. From germline, CDR1 is SGHNT and CDR2 YYREEE (reference sequence). This chain connects TRBV5-4 to TRBJ2-7; 8 bases line up with TRBD1. The clonotype originates from a man aged 25 to 40 in good health and CMV-seropositive. The sample comprised PBMCs. The CDR3 DNA follows: TGTGCCAGCAGCCCAGGGACAGGCGGCTACGAGCAGTACTTC. Residues: CASSPGTGGYEQYF.